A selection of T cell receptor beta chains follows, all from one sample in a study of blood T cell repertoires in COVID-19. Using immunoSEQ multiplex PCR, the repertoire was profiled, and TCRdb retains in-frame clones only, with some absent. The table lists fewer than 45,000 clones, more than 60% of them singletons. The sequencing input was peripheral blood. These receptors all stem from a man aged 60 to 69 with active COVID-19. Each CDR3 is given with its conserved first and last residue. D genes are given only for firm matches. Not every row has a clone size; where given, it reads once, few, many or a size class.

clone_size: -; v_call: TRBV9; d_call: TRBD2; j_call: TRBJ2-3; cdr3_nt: TGTGCCAGCACACAAAGCGGGAGGGCCGGAGATACGCAGTATTTT; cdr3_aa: CASTQSGRAGDTQYF
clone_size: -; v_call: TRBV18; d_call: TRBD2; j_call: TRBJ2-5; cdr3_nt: TGTGCCAGCTCACCACAACCGACTAGCGGAGGGGGGACCCAGTACTTC; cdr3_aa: CASSPQPTSGGGTQYF
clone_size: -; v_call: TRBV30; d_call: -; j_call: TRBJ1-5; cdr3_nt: TGTGCCTGGAGTGTTGGGGCTGGTCAGCCCCAGCATTTT; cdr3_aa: CAWSVGAGQPQHF
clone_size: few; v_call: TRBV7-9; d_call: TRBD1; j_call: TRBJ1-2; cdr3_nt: TGTGCCAGCAGCTTAGCGGGACAGGGAGGCGGCTACACCTTC; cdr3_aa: CASSLAGQGGGYTF
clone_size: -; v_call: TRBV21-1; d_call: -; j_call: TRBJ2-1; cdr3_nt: TGTGCCAGCAGCCTACGCCGGGACAGACTGCCGGAAACCTACAATGAGCAGTTCTTC; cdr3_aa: CASSLRRDRLPETYNEQFF
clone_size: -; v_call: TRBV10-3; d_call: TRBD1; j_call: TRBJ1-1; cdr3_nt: TGTGCCATCAGTGACCAGGGGGCGGCAAACACTGAAGCTTTCTTT; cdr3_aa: CAISDQGAANTEAFF
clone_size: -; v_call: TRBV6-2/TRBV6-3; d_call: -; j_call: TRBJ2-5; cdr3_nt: TGTGCCAGCAGTTACTCGGCGACCCAGTACTTC; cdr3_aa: CASSYSATQYF
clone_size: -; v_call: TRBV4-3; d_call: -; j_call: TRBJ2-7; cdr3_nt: TGCGCCAGCAGCCAAGAGAGGGCAGGAGACGAGCAGTACTTC; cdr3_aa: CASSQERAGDEQYF
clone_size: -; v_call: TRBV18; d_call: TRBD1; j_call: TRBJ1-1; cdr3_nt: TGTGCCAGCTCACGAGCGACAGGGAGCGACACTGAAGCTTTCTTT; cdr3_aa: CASSRATGSDTEAFF
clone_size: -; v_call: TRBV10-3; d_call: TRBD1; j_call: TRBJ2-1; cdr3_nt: TGCGCCATCAGCTGGACAGGGAGGAAGAGCAATGAGCAGTTCTTC; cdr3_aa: CAISWTGRKSNEQFF
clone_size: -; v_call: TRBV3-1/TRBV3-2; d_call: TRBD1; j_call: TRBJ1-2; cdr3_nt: TGTGCCAGCAATAACAGGGGGCGTTATGGCTACACCTTC; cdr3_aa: CASNNRGRYGYTF
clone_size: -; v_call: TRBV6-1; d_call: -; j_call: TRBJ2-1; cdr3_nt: TGTGCCAGCAGTGAAGGAAGGCTAGAGGGCGATGAGCAGTTCTTC; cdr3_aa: CASSEGRLEGDEQFF
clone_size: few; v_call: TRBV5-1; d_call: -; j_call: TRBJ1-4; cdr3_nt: TGCGCCAGCAGCCCCAATGGAGAGGAAAAACTGTTTTTT; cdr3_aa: CASSPNGEEKLFF
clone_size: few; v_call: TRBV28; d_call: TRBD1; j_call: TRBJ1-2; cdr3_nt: TGTGCCAGCAGTGTGGACAGGGGGAGTGGCTACACCTTC; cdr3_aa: CASSVDRGSGYTF
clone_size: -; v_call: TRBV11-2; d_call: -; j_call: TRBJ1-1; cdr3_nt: TGTGCCAGCAGCTTAGCATTGGGGGGAGGTTGGACTGAAGCTTTCTTT; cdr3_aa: CASSLALGGGWTEAFF
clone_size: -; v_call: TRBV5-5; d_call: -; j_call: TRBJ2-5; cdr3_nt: TGTGCCAGCAGCACCACTAGCAGGGAGGAGACCCAGTACTTC; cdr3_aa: CASSTTSREETQYF
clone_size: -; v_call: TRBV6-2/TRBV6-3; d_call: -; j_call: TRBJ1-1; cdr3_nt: TGTGCCAGCAGTTACTCTCGCTCAGCGATGAACACTGAAGCTTTCTTT; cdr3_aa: CASSYSRSAMNTEAFF
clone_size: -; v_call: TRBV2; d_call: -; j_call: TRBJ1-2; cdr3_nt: TGTGCCAGCAGTGACCCTTACACCTTC; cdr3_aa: CASSDPYTF
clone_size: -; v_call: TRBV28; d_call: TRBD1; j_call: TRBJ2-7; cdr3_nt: TGTGCCAGCAGTCCGTGCGAATTTGACAGGGGTATCCACGAGCAGTACTTC; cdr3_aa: CASSPCEFDRGIHEQYF
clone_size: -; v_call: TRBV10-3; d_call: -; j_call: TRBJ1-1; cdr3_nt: TGTGCCATCAGTGAGTCACCGCGGGGTTCTGAAGCTTTCTTT; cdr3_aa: CAISESPRGSEAFF
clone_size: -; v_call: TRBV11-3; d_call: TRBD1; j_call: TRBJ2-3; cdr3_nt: TGTGCCAGCAGCTTTGGGGACAGGGCGACAGATACGCAGTATTTT; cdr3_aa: CASSFGDRATDTQYF
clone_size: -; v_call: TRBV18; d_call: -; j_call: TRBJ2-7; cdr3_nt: TGTGCCAGCTCCCGCGAGAGAGCATCCTACGAGCAGTACTTC; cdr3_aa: CASSRERASYEQYF